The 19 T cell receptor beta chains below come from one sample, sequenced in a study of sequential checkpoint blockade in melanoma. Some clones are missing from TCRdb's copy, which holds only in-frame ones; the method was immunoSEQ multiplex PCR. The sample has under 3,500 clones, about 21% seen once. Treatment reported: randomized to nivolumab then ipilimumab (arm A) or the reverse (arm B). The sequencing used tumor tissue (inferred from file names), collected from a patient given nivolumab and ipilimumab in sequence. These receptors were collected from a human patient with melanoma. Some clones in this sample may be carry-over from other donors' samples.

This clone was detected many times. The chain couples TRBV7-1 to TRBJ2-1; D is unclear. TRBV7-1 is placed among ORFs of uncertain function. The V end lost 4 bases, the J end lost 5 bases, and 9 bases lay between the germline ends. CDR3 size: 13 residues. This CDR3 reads CASSLSENNEQFF. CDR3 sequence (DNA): TGTGCCAGCAGCTTAAGCGAGAACAATGAGCAGTTCTTC.

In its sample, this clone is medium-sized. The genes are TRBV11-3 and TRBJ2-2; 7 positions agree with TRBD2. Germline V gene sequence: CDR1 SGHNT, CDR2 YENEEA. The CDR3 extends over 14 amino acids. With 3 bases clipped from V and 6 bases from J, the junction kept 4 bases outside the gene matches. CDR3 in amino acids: CASSFTSEAGELFF. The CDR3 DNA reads TGTGCCAGCAGCTTCACTAGCGAGGCCGGGGAGCTGTTTTTT.

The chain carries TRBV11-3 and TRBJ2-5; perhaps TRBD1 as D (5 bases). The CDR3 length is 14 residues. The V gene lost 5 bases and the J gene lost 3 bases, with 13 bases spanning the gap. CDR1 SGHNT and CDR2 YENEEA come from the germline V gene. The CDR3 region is CASSITGPEETQYF. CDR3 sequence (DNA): TGTGCCAGCAGCATCACAGGTCCGGAAGAGACCCAGTACTTC.

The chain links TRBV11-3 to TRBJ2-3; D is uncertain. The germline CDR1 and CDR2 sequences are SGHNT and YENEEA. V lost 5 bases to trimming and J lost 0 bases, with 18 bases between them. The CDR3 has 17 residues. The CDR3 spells CASSGPLTLSSTDTQYF. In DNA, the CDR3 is TGTGCCAGCAGCGGACCCTTAACCTTATCTAGCACAGATACGCAGTATTTT.

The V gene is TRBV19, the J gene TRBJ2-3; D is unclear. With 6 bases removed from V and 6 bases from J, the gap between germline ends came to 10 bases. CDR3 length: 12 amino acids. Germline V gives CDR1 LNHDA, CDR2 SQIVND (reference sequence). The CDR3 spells CASSPLGDTQYF. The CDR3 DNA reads TGTGCCAGTAGCCCATTGGGGGATACGCAGTATTTT.

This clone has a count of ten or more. CDR3 bases: TGTGCCAGCAGCCGGGACTCCAGCTCTGGGGCCAACGTCCTGACTTTC. Translation: CASSRDSSSGANVLTF. The chain combines TRBV11-3 with TRBJ2-6, with D perhaps matching TRBD2 (6 bases). Germline assignment: CDR1 SGHNT and CDR2 YENEEA. The CDR3 covers 16 residues. With 5 bases removed from V and 0 bases from J, the gap between germline ends came to 11 bases.

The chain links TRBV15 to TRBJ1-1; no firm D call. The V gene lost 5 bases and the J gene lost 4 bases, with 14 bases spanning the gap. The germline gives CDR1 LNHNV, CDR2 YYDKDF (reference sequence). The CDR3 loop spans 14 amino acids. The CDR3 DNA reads TGTGCCACCAGCGCCTTGGCCCGCGGCACTGAAGCTTTCTTT. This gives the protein CATSALARGTEAFF.

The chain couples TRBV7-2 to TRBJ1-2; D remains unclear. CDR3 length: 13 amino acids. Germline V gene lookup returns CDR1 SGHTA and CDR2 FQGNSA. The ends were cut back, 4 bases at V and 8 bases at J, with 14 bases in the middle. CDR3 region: CASSSVSYQGYTF. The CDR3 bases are TGTGCCAGCAGCTCCGTTTCCTACCAGGGCTACACCTTC.

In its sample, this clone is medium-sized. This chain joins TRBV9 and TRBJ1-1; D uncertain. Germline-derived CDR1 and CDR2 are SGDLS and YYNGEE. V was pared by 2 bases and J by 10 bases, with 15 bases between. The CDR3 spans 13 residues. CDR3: CASSVGTQGLAFF. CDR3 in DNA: TGTGCCAGCAGCGTTGGCACTCAAGGCCTAGCTTTCTTT.

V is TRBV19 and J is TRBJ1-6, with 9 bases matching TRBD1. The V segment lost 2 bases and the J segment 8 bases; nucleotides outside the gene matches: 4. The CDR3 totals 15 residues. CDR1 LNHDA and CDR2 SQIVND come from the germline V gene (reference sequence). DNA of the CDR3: TGTGCCAGTAGTATATCGGGGACAGGGCATTCACCCCTCCACTTT. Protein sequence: CASSISGTGHSPLHF.

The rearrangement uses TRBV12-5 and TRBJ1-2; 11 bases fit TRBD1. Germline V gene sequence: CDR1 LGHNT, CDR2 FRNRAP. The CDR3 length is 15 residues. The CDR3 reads CASTTGQGAIYGYTF. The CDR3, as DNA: TGTGCCAGCACAACCGGACAGGGGGCTATCTATGGCTACACCTTC.

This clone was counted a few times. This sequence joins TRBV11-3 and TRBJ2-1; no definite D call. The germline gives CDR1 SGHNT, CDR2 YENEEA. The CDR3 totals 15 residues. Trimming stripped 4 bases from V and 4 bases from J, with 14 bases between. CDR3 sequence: CASSSSTGNYNEQFF. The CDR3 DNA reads TGTGCCAGCAGCTCCTCGACTGGAAATTACAATGAGCAGTTCTTC. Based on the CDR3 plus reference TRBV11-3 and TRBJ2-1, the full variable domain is EAGVVQSPRYKIIEKKQPVAFWCNPISGHNTLYWYLQNLGQGPELLIRYENEEAVDDSQLPKDRFSAERLKGVDSTLKIQPAELGDSAVYLCASSSSTGNYNEQFFGPGTRLTVL.

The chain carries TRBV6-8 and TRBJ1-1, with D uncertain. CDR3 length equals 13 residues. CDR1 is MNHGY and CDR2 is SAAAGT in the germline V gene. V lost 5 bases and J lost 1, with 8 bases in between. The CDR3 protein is CASSHNGNTEAFF. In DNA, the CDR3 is TGTGCCAGCAGTCATAACGGGAACACTGAAGCTTTCTTT.

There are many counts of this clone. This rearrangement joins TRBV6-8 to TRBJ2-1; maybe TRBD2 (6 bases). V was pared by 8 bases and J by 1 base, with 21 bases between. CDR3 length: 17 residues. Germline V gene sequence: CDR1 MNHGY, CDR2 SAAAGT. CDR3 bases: TGTGCCAGCGCTCCCCTCTCCGCCGGGACTTCCTACAATGAGCAGTTCTTC. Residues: CASAPLSAGTSYNEQFF.

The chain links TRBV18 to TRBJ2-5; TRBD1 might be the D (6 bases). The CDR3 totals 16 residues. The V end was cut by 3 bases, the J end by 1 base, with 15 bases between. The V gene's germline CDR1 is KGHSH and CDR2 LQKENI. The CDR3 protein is CASSPQGHFPQETQYF. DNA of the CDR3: TGTGCCAGCTCACCCCAGGGACACTTCCCCCAAGAGACCCAGTACTTC.

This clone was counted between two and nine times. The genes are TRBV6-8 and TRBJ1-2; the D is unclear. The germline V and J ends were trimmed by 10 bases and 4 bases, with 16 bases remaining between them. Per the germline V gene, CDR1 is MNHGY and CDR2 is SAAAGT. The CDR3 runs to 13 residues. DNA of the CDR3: TGTGCCACCATACCCGAGGGCCCCTATGGCTACACCTTC. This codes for CATIPEGPYGYTF.

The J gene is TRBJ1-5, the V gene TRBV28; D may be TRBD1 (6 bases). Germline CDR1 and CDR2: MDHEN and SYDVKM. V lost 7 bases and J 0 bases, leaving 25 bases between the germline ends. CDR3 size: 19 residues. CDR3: CASTPLGAGTQYSNQPQHF. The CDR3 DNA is TGTGCCAGCACACCCTTGGGGGCAGGGACCCAATATAGCAATCAGCCCCAGCATTTT.

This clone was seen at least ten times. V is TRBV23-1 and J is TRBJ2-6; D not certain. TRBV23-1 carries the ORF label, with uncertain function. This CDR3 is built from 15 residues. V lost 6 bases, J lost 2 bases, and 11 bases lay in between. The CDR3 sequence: CASSQRTTGANVLTF. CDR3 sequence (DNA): TGCGCCAGCAGCCAACGTACTACTGGGGCCAACGTCCTGACTTTC.

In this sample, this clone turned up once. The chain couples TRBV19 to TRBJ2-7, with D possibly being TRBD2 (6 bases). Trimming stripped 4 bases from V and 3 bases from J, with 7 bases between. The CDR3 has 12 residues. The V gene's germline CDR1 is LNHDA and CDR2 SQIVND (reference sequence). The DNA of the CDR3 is TGTGCCAGTAGTAGGCGGGACTACGAGCAGTACTTC. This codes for CASSRRDYEQYF.